Presented here are 26 T cell receptor beta chains from one specimen sequenced in a study of T-cell memory formation after mild COVID-19. TCRdb used MiXCR to reprocess the 5' RACE reads, holding one entry per CDR3 protein. The profile shows about 240,000 distinct CDR3 sequences, 8% to 10% of them singletons. Sequencing was carried out using PBMCs or a T cell subset sorted from them (not recorded which). These receptors all stem from a man between 18 and 29 years old who had mild COVID-19 (a few samples of this study predate the infection). Cell type and time point are not known.

The table lists this clonotype with many counts. The junction and the germline gene differ at one end; a read error may be behind it. The V call is TRBV7-7, the J call TRBJ2-5, with 9 positions matching TRBD2. The CDR3 loop spans 13 amino acids. Germline CDR1 and CDR2: SSHAT and FNYEAQ (reference sequence). CDR3 nucleotide sequence: TGTGCCAGCAGTTTAGCGGGGGCGGAGACCCAGTACTTC. It is translated as CASSLAGAETQYF.

The genes are TRBV12-3 or TRBV12-4 and TRBJ2-2; D unclear. The germline V and J ends were trimmed by 3 bases and 0 bases, with 8 bases remaining between them. This CDR3 spans 15 amino acids. The CDR3 DNA reads TGTGCCAGCAGTTTCGTGACACCGAACACCGGGGAGCTGTTTTTT. This encodes CASSFVTPNTGELFF.

This clonotype came up a few times. The V call is TRBV10-3, the J call TRBJ1-1, with 9 bases that match TRBD1. Germline V gene data show CDR1 as ENHRY and CDR2 as SYGVKD. The CDR3 covers 17 residues. V gave up 2 bases and J gave up 1 base; unmatched junction bases: 8. The CDR3 DNA sequence: TGTGCCATCAGTGAGACCATACAGGGGGCGGCGAACACTGAAGCTTTCTTT. It translates to CAISETIQGAANTEAFF.

This clonotype was picked up many times. This chain joins TRBV29-1 and TRBJ2-5, with 7 bases that match TRBD2. Unmatched junction bases numbered 7, after V lost 7 bases and J lost 2 bases. This CDR3 has 13 amino acids. Germline V gene lookup returns CDR1 SQVTM and CDR2 ANQGSEA. The CDR3, as DNA: TGCAGCGCCACGTCCGGGGGGCAAGAGACCCAGTACTTC. Encoded protein: CSATSGGQETQYF. The full variable domain, completed using reference TRBV29-1 and TRBJ2-5, is SAVISQKPSRDICQRGTSLTIQCQVDSQVTMMFWYRQQPGQSLTLIATANQGSEATYESGFVIDKFPISRPNLTFSTLTVSNMSPEDSSIYLCSATSGGQETQYFGPGTRLLVL.

This clonotype appeared many times. The V call is TRBV5-1, the J call TRBJ2-3; 9 positions match TRBD1. The V gene end was trimmed by 1 base and the J gene end by 6 bases; junction bases not matched to a gene: 3. The CDR3 totals 14 residues. Germline CDR1 is SGHRS and CDR2 is YFSETQ. The CDR3 DNA is TGCGCCAGCAGCTTGAGGACAGGGGCCGATACGCAGTATTTT. It yields the protein CASSLRTGADTQYF. Full variable domain (missing parts from reference TRBV5-1 and TRBJ2-3): KAGVTQTPRYLIKTRGQQVTLSCSPISGHRSVSWYQQTPGQGLQFLFEYFSETQRNKGNFPGRFSGRQFSNSRSEMNVSTLELGDSALYLCASSLRTGADTQYFGPGTRLTVL.

The V gene is TRBV7-3, the J gene TRBJ2-6; 11 bases map to TRBD1. The germline gives CDR1 SGHTA, CDR2 FQGTGA. This CDR3 is 17 amino acids long. V dropped 4 bases and J dropped 2; count of bases not matched to a gene: 4. CDR3: CASSSGTGGPGANVLTF. The CDR3 DNA reads TGTGCCAGCAGCTCCGGGACAGGGGGGCCTGGGGCCAACGTCCTGACTTTC. Filled out from reference TRBV7-3 and TRBJ2-6, the complete variable domain reads GAGVSQTPSNKVTEKGKYVELRCDPISGHTALYWYRQSLGQGPEFLIYFQGTGAADDSGLPNDRFFAVRPEGSVSTLKIQRTERGDSAVYLCASSSGTGGPGANVLTFGAGSRLTVL.

CDR3 nucleotides: TGCAGCGCCTACCGGGACAGGAACTATGGCTACACCTTC. It encodes CSAYRDRNYGYTF. The chain links TRBV29-1 to TRBJ1-2; TRBD1 agrees at 8 bases. From germline, CDR1 is SQVTM and CDR2 ANQGSEA. With 7 bases clipped from V and 2 bases from J, the junction kept 6 bases outside the gene matches. This CDR3 spans 13 amino acids. Full variable domain (missing parts from reference TRBV29-1 and TRBJ1-2): SAVISQKPSRDICQRGTSLTIQCQVDSQVTMMFWYRQQPGQSLTLIATANQGSEATYESGFVIDKFPISRPNLTFSTLTVSNMSPEDSSIYLCSAYRDRNYGYTFGSGTRLTVV.

This clonotype was seen a few times. V gene TRBV9 combines with J gene TRBJ2-7; D remains unclear. Germline CDR1 and CDR2: SGDLS and YYNGEE. The CDR3 has 14 residues. Trimming cost V 0 bases and J 2 bases, with 9 bases left between them. This CDR3 reads CASSVGDWTYEQYF. CDR3 DNA: TGTGCCAGCAGCGTAGGGGATTGGACCTACGAGCAGTACTTC. Full variable domain (remainder filled in from reference TRBV9 and TRBJ2-7): DSGVTQTPKHLITATGQRVTLRCSPRSGDLSVYWYQQSLDQGLQFLIQYYNGEERAKGNILERFSAQQFPDLHSELNLSSLELGDSALYFCASSVGDWTYEQYFGPGTRLTVT.

This clonotype showed up many times. The chain employs TRBV4-1 and TRBJ1-1; D is perhaps TRBD1 (6 bases). The V end lost 4 bases, the J end lost 1 base, and 10 bases lay between the germline ends. The CDR3 extends over 14 amino acids. Germline V gene sequence: CDR1 MGHRA, CDR2 YSYEKL. CDR3 bases: TGCGCCAGCAGCCCCGAGACAGGGAACACTGAAGCTTTCTTT. Protein sequence: CASSPETGNTEAFF.

This clonotype was seen ten or more times. The chain has TRBV5-1 and TRBJ1-1; 8 bases fit TRBD1. The V and J ends lost 4 bases and 4 bases, in that order; junction bases with no gene match: 6. The CDR3 runs 14 residues. Germline CDR1 is SGHRS and CDR2 is YFSETQ. The chain's CDR3 is CASSVDRAGTEAFF. The CDR3 nucleotides are TGCGCCAGCAGCGTGGACAGGGCGGGCACTGAAGCTTTCTTT.

V gene TRBV12-3 or TRBV12-4 combines with J gene TRBJ2-1, with 7 bases identical to TRBD1. The CDR3 runs 14 residues. J gave up 4 bases and V 8 bases, and 8 bases lay outside the gene matches. The CDR3 coding sequence is TGTGCCAGCCACCGGGACAGCATTTACAATGAGCAGTTCTTC. This codes for CASHRDSIYNEQFF.

This clonotype was observed a few times. The chain combines TRBV5-1 with TRBJ1-1; D remains unclear. From germline, CDR1 is SGHRS and CDR2 YFSETQ. Deletions cut 0 bases from V and 1 base from J, with 10 bases between. This CDR3 is 15 amino acids long. The CDR3 loop is CASSLAGVTNTEAFF. Written as DNA, the CDR3 is TGCGCCAGCAGCTTGGCCGGGGTGACGAACACTGAAGCTTTCTTT.

The rearrangement links TRBV20-1 to TRBJ2-7; no firm D call. The germline V gene encodes CDR1 DFQATT and CDR2 SNEGSKA (reference sequence). This CDR3 is 12 amino acids long. The CDR3, as DNA: TGCAGCGCCAAGAGGAGCCCCTACGAGCAGTACTTC. Amino acid sequence: CSAKRSPYEQYF.

This clonotype turned up a few times. The chain carries TRBV7-3 and TRBJ2-1; the D gene could be TRBD1 or TRBD2 (5 bases each). CDR3 length: 13 amino acids. The V end was cut by 5 bases, the J end by 11 bases, with 16 bases between. Germline CDR1 reads SGHTA; CDR2 reads FQGTGA. In nucleotides, the CDR3 is TGTGCCAGCAGCCTCTCCCGGGACGATCAGCAGTTCTTC. Translating it yields CASSLSRDDQQFF.

In this sample, this clonotype turned up many times. The chain couples TRBV5-1 to TRBJ1-1; D ambiguous. Trimming cost V 4 bases and J 6 bases, with 13 bases left between them. There are 13 residues in the CDR3. Germline lookup yields CDR1 SGHRS and CDR2 YFSETQ. The CDR3 protein is CASSLKMDSEAFF. As DNA, the CDR3 is TGCGCCAGCAGCCTCAAAATGGACTCTGAAGCTTTCTTT.

This clonotype appeared many times. The V call is TRBV4-2, the J call TRBJ1-1; D remains unclear. This CDR3 has 15 residues. V lost 1 base and J lost 1, with 10 bases in between. The germline V gene encodes CDR1 LGHNA and CDR2 YNFKEQ. The CDR3 region is CASSQVSPGNTEAFF. In DNA form, the CDR3 reads TGTGCCAGCAGCCAAGTGTCCCCAGGGAACACTGAAGCTTTCTTT.

The chain uses TRBV6-2 or TRBV6-3 and TRBJ2-7, with 7 bases fitting TRBD1. Germline V gene lookup returns CDR1 MNHEY and CDR2 SVGEGT. CDR3 size: 13 residues. The V and J ends lost 9 bases and 2 bases, in that order; junction bases with no gene match: 7. The CDR3 bases are TGTGCCAGGTTGAGACAGGGCACCTACGAGCAGTACGTC. This codes for CARLRQGTYEQYV.

There are a few counts of this clonotype. The V call is TRBV18, the J call TRBJ2-1; 8 nucleotides align to TRBD1. The germline V gene has CDR1 KGHSH and CDR2 LQKENI. This CDR3 comprises 15 residues. V lost 3 bases and J lost 8; bases outside the gene matches: 9. CDR3: CASSPPPGGIYEQFF. The CDR3, as DNA: TGTGCCAGCTCACCCCCCCCAGGGGGCATCTATGAGCAGTTCTTC. Looking up the rest from reference TRBV18 and TRBJ2-1 gives the full variable domain: NAGVMQNPRHLVRRRGQEARLRCSPMKGHSHVYWYRQLPEEGLKFMVYLQKENIIDESGMPKERFSAEFPKEGPSILRIQQVVRGDSAAYFCASSPPPGGIYEQFFGPGTRLTVL.

This clonotype was detected only a few times. The chain has TRBV4-1 and TRBJ2-7; 11 positions agree with TRBD2. With 5 bases clipped from V and 9 bases from J, the junction kept 12 bases outside the gene matches. CDR1 MGHRA and CDR2 YSYEKL come from the germline V gene. The CDR3 loop spans 15 amino acids. The CDR3 loop reads CASSLAETSGARQYV. In DNA form, the CDR3 reads TGCGCCAGCAGCTTAGCCGAGACTAGCGGGGCAAGGCAGTACGTC.

This clonotype showed up just a few times. The rearrangement uses TRBV18 and TRBJ2-6; D gene uncertain. Germline V gene lookup returns CDR1 KGHSH and CDR2 LQKENI. Trimming removed 5 bases from V and 4 bases from J, with 6 bases in between. This CDR3 has 13 residues. For the CDR3, the DNA is TGTGCCAGCTCATACAGAGGGGCCAACGTCCTGACTTTC. Residues: CASSYRGANVLTF.

The table lists this clonotype with many counts. This chain links TRBV7-9 with TRBJ1-1, with D perhaps matching TRBD1 (5 bases). V was trimmed by 7 bases and J by 7 bases, leaving 16 bases between them. The CDR3 loop spans 13 amino acids. Germline V CDR1 and CDR2: SEHNR, FQNEAQ (reference sequence). CDR3 coding DNA: TGTGCCAGCAACTGGGGGTCGGGGGGTGAAGCTTTCTTT. Translation: CASNWGSGGEAFF. Together with reference TRBV7-9 and TRBJ1-1, the CDR3 gives the full variable domain: DTGVSQNPRHKITKRGQNVTFRCDPISEHNRLYWYRQTLGQGPEFLTYFQNEAQLEKSRLLSDRFSAERPKGSFSTLEIQRTEQGDSAMYLCASNWGSGGEAFFGQGTRLTVV.

This clonotype showed up many times. The chain carries TRBV12-3 or TRBV12-4 and TRBJ2-5, with D possibly being TRBD2 (5 bases). The CDR3 spans 13 residues. The V end lost 5 bases, the J end lost 0 bases, and 7 bases lay between the germline ends. The CDR3 DNA follows: TGTGCCAGCAGTCCAGCGGACCAAGAGACCCAGTACTTC. It yields the protein CASSPADQETQYF.

The rearrangement links TRBV5-1 to TRBJ2-5; a weak D match, TRBD1 (6 bases). This CDR3 contains 16 residues. V was clipped by 4 bases and J by 4 bases, with 20 bases between them. In germline, CDR1 is SGHRS, CDR2 YFSETQ. CDR3 nucleotides: TGCGCCAGCAGCCTACCACAGGGCGGACTCGCAGAGACCCAGTACTTC. Translation gives CASSLPQGGLAETQYF. The variable domain in full, with the rest retrieved from reference TRBV5-1 and TRBJ2-5, is KAGVTQTPRYLIKTRGQQVTLSCSPISGHRSVSWYQQTPGQGLQFLFEYFSETQRNKGNFPGRFSGRQFSNSRSEMNVSTLELGDSALYLCASSLPQGGLAETQYFGPGTRLLVL.

The table lists this clonotype with many counts. The chain joins TRBV9 to TRBJ2-5, with D tentatively TRBD2 (5 bases). The CDR3 covers 15 residues. CDR1 and CDR2 (germline): SGDLS, YYNGEE. V was shortened by 4 bases and J by 0 bases, with 13 bases between the two germline ends. CDR3 sequence: CASSLATAYQETQYF. The CDR3 DNA follows: TGTGCCAGCAGCCTAGCAACAGCGTACCAAGAGACCCAGTACTTC.

This chain uses TRBV18 with TRBJ2-7, with D possibly matching TRBD2 (6 bases). The CDR3 has 15 residues. The germline gives CDR1 KGHSH, CDR2 LQKENI. V dropped 1 base and J dropped 3 bases, with 13 bases sitting between them. The CDR3 coding sequence is TGTGCCAGCTCACCACAGCACAGAGCGGGCTACGAGCAGTACTTC. This encodes CASSPQHRAGYEQYF.

V is TRBV4-1 and J is TRBJ1-4, with 9 bases matching TRBD1. V was clipped by 0 bases and J by 7 bases; unmatched bases: 3. The CDR3 covers 15 residues. Germline V CDR1 and CDR2: MGHRA, YSYEKL. CDR3 amino acids: CASSQDPGQGEKLFF. CDR3 nucleotide sequence: TGCGCCAGCAGCCAAGATCCGGGACAGGGTGAAAAACTGTTTTTT.